This TCR beta chain was found in a study of T cells in Graves' hyperthyroidism and ophthalmopathy. About the research overall: Peripheral blood was taken when the disease was first diagnosed, before any treatment began. Study-level results: The model anticipated ophthalmopathy a median around six months pre-onset.

The CDR3 has 16 residues. Germline V CDR1 and CDR2: DFQATT, SNEGSKA (reference sequence). J gave up 2 bases and V 0 bases, and 6 bases lay outside the gene matches. This clonotype turned up a few times. Its specificity is not known. Patients aged 18 to 65 had newly diagnosed hyperthyroidism that had lasted under 2 months. The authors took PBMCs from 10 ml fresh peripheral blood. Amplified regions were TCR beta CDR3 sequences from RNA transcripts. With the HTBI primer set, the TCR CDR3 went through a first round of RT-PCR. TCRdb called the multiplex PCR reads again in MiXCR, with one record for every CDR3 protein. The table includes roughly 150,000 distinct CDR3 sequences, 8% to 9.5% detected once.

The source of this sequence is a woman between 18 and 30 years old with Graves' hyperthyroidism that later progressed to Graves' ophthalmopathy. The sample comprised blood. The rearrangement joins TRBV20-1 to TRBJ2-1, with 8 bases lining up with TRBD2. Written as DNA, the CDR3 is TGCAGTGCTAGAGATAAAGCGGGGGCCGCCTACAATGAGCAGTTCTTC. This translates into CSARDKAGAAYNEQFF.